This T cell receptor beta chain was found in a study of blood T cell repertoires in COVID-19. Overall study: T cells, B-cell-depleted T cells, or PBMCs provided the cDNA or gDNA that served as material.

Profiled with immunoSEQ multiplex PCR; TCRdb holds only in-frame clones, not every one. The sample carries hundreds of thousands of clones, about 85% recorded once. This clone was recorded only once. The CDR3 consists of 15 residues. V was trimmed by 1 base and J by 2 bases, leaving 12 bases between them. The germline CDR1 and CDR2 sequences are SGHDN and FVKESK. This TCR derives from a woman younger than 35 who had recovered from COVID-19. The chain uses TRBV14 and TRBJ2-7; D gene unclear. Sequencing used peripheral blood. This CDR3 reads CASSQVTSMAYEQYF. DNA for the CDR3: TGTGCCAGCAGCCAAGTTACGTCTATGGCCTACGAGCAGTACTTC.